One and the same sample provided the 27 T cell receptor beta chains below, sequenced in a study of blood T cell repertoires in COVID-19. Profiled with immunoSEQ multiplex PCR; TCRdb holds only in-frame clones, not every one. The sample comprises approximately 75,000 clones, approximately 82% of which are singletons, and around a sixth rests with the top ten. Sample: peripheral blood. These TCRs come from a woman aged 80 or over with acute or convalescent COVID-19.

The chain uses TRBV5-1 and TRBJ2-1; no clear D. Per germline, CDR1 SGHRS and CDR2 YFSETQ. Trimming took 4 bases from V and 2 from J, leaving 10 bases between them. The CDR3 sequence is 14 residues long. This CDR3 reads CASSPPSAYNEQFF. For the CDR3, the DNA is TGCGCCAGCAGCCCCCCTTCGGCCTACAATGAGCAGTTCTTC.

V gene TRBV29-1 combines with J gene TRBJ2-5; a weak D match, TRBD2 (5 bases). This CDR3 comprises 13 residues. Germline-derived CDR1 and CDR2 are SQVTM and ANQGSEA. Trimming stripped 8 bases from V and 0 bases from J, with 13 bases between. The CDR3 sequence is CSTNHGNQETQYF. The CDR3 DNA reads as TGCAGCACCAACCACGGGAACCAAGAGACCCAGTACTTC.

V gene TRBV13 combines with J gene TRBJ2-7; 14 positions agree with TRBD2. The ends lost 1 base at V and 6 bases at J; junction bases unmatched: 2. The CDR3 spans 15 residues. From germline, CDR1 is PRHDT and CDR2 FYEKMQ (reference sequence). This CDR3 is CASSLVGLAGGEQYF. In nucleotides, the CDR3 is TGTGCCAGCAGCTTAGTCGGACTAGCGGGAGGCGAGCAGTACTTC.

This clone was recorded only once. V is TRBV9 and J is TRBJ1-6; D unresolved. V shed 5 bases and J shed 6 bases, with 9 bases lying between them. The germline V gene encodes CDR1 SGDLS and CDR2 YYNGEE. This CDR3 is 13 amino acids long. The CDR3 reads CASRTDANSPLHF. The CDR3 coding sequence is TGTGCCAGCAGAACAGATGCTAATTCACCCCTCCACTTT.

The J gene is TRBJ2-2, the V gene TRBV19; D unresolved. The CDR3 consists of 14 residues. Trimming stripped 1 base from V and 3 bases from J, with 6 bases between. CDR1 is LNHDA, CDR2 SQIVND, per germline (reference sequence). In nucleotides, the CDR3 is TGTGCCAGTAGTATAGGTGGAGACACCGGGGAGCTGTTTTTT. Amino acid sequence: CASSIGGDTGELFF.

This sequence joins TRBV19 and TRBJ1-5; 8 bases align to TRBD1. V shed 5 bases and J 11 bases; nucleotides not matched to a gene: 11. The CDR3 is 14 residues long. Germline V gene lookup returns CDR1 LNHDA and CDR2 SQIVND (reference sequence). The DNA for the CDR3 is TGTGCCAGTAGTGAGACAGGGGAGGGTAGGGCCCAGCATTTT. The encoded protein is CASSETGEGRAQHF.

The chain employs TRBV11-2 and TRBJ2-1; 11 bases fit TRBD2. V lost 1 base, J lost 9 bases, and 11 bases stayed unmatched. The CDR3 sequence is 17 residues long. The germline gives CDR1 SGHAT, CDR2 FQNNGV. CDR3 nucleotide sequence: TGTGCCAGCAGCTTAGTAGGCGGCCGTCTAGCGGGAGGTGAGCAGTTCTTC. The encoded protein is CASSLVGGRLAGGEQFF. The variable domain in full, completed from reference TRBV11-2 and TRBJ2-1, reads EAGVAQSPRYKIIEKRQSVAFWCNPISGHATLYWYQQILGQGPKLLIQFQNNGVVDDSQLPKDRFSAERLKGVDSTLKIQPAKLEDSAVYLCASSLVGGRLAGGEQFFGPGTRLTVL.

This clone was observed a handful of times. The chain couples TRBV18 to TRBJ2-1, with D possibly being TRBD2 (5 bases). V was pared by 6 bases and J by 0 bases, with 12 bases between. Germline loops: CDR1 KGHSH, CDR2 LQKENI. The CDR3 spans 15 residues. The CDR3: CASSKNRGSYNEQFF. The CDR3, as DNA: TGTGCCAGCTCCAAAAACCGGGGCTCCTACAATGAGCAGTTCTTC.

Written as DNA, the CDR3 is TGTGCCAGTAAGAGATCGGCGGGAGGGGACTACGAGCAGTACTTC. It yields the protein CASKRSAGGDYEQYF. The chain combines TRBV19 with TRBJ2-7, with 9 bases aligning to TRBD2. In germline, CDR1 is LNHDA, CDR2 SQIVND (reference sequence). Trimming cost V 7 bases and J 3 bases; bases outside gene matches: 10. The CDR3 consists of 15 residues.

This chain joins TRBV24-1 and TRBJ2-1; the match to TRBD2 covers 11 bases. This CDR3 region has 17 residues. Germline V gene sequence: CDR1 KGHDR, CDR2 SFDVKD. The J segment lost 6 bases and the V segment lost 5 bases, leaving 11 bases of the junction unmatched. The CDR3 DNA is TGTGCCACCAGTGGACGTCCGGGACTAGCGGCTTCCAATGAGCAGTTCTTC. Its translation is CATSGRPGLAASNEQFF.

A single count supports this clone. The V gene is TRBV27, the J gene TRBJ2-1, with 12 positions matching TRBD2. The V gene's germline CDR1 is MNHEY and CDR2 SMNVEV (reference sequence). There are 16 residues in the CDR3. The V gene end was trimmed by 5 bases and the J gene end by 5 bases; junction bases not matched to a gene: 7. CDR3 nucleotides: TGTGCCAGCAGTACCCGGACTAGCGGGAAGAACAATGAGCAGTTCTTC. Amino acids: CASSTRTSGKNNEQFF.

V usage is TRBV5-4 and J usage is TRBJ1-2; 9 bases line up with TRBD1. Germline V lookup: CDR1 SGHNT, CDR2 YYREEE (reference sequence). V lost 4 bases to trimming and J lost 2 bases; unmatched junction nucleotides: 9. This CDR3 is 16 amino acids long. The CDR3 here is CASSQRPGQGNYGYTF. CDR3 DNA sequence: TGTGCCAGCAGCCAAAGACCGGGACAGGGAAACTATGGCTACACCTTC.

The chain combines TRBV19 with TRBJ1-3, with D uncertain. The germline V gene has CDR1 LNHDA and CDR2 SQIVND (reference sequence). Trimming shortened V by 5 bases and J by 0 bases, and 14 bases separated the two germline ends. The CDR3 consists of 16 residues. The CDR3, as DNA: TGTGCCAGTAGTCTCCTCCCAGGTTCCTCTGGAAACACCATATATTTT. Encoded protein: CASSLLPGSSGNTIYF.

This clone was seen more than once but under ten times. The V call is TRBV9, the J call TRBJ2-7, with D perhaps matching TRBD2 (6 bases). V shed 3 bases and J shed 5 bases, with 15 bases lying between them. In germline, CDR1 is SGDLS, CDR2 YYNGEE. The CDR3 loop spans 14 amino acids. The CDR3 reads CASSATGAGNEQYF. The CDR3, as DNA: TGTGCCAGCAGCGCTACTGGGGCGGGGAACGAGCAGTACTTC.

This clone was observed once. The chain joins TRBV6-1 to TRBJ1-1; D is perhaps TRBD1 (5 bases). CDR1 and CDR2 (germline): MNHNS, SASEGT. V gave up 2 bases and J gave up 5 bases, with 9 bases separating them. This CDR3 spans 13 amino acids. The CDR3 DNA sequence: TGTGCCAGCAGTGAATCCGGGGGGACTGAAGCTTTCTTT. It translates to CASSESGGTEAFF.

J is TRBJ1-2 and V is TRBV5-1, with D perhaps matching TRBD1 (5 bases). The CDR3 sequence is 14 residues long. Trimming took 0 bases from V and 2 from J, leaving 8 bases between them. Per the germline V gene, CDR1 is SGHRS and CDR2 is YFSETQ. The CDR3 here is CASSLAGINYGYTF. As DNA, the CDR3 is TGCGCCAGCAGCTTGGCAGGGATCAACTATGGCTACACCTTC.

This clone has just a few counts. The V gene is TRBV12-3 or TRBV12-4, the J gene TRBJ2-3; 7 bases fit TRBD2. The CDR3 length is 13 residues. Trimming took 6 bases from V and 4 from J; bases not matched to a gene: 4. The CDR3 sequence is CASRTLAADTQYF. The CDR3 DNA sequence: TGTGCCAGCAGGACCCTAGCGGCAGATACGCAGTATTTT.

The CDR3 bases are TGCAGTGCTAGTACTTCTGGAAACACCATATATTTT. Translating it yields CSASTSGNTIYF. The chain combines TRBV20-1 with TRBJ1-3; D unclear. The CDR3 runs 12 residues. Trimming took 3 bases from V and 1 from J, leaving 4 bases between them. Germline values: CDR1 DFQATT, CDR2 SNEGSKA (reference sequence).

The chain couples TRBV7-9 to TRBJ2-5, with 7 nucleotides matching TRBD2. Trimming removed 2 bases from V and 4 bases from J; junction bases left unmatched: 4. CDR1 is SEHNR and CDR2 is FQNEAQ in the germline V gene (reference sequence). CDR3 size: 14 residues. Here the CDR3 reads CASSLPGGGETQYF. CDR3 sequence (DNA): TGTGCCAGCAGCTTACCGGGAGGAGGAGAGACCCAGTACTTC.

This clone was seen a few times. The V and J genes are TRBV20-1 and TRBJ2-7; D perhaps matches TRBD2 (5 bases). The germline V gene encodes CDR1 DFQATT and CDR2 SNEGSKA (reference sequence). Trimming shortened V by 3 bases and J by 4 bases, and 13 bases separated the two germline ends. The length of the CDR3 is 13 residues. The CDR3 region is CSASGQEVYEQYF. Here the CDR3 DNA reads TGCAGTGCTAGTGGTCAGGAGGTGTACGAGCAGTACTTC.

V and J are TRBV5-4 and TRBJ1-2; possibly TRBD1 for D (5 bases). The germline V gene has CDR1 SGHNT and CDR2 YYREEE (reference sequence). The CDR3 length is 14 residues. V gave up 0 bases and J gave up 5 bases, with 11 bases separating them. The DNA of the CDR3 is TGTGCCAGCAGCTTGGGGGGCCAGTTTTATGGCTACACCTTC. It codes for CASSLGGQFYGYTF.

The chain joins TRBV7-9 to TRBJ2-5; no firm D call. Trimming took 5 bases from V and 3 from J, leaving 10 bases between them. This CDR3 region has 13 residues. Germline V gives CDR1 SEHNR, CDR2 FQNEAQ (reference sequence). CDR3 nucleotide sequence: TGTGCCAGCAGCCGCAATCGAGAAGAGACCCAGTACTTC. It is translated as CASSRNREETQYF.

CDR3 sequence (DNA): TGTGCCAGCAGTAAGGGACTAGCGGGATACGAGCAGTACTTC. This gives the protein CASSKGLAGYEQYF. The chain combines TRBV6-6 with TRBJ2-7; 13 bases match TRBD2. CDR1 and CDR2 (germline): MNHNY, SVGAGI (reference sequence). This CDR3 region has 14 residues. After removal of 5 bases from V and 4 bases from J, the junction contained 2 bases not matched to a gene.

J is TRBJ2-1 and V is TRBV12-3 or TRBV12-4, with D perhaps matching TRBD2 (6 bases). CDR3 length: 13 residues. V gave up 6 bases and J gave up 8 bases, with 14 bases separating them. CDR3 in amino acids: CASRISGRDEQFF. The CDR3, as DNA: TGTGCCAGCAGGATTAGCGGTCGCGATGAGCAGTTCTTC.

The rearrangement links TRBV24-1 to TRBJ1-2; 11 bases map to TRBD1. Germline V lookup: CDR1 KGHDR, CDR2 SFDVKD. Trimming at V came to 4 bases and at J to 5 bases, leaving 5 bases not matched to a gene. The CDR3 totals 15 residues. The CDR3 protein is CATSDTGTGGYGYTF. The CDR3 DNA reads TGTGCCACCAGTGACACCGGGACAGGGGGTTATGGCTACACCTTC.

The DNA for the CDR3 is TGTGCCAGCAGCTCGCAAACTAGCGGTGCCTACAATGAGCAGTTCTTC. Protein sequence: CASSSQTSGAYNEQFF. This chain joins TRBV7-9 and TRBJ2-1; TRBD2 agrees at 8 bases. CDR3 length: 16 residues. Germline V gene sequence: CDR1 SEHNR, CDR2 FQNEAQ (reference sequence). With 4 bases clipped from V and 2 bases from J, the junction kept 7 bases outside the gene matches.

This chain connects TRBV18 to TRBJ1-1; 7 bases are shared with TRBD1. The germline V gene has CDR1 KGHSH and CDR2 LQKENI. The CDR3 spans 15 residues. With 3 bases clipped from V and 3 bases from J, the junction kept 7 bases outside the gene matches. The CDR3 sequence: CASSPRQGIDTEAFF. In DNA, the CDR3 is TGTGCCAGCTCACCTCGACAGGGTATAGACACTGAAGCTTTCTTT.